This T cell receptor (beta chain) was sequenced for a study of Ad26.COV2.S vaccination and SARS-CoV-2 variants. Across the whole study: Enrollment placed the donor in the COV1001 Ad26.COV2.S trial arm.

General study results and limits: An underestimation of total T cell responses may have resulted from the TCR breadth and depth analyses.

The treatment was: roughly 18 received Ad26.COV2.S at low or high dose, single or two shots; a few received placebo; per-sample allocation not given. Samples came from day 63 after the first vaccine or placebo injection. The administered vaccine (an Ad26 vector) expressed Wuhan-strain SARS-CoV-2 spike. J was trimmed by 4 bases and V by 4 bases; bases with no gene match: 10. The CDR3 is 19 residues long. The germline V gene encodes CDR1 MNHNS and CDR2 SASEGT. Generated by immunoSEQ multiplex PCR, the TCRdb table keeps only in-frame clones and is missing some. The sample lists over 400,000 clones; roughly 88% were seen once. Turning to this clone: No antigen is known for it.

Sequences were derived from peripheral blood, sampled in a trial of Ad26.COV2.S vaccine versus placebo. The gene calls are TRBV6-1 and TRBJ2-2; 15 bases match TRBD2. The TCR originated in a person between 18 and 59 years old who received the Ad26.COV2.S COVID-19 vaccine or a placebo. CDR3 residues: CASSGPGTSGRLSTGELFF. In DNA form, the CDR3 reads TGTGCCAGCAGTGGACCCGGGACTAGCGGGAGGTTAAGCACCGGGGAGCTGTTTTTT.